This TCR beta chain was identified in a study of T cell repertoires in cytomegalovirus infection. Across the study: In public TCR beta signatures, there were indications of both CMV infection and matching HLA type.

V was cut by 11 bases and J by 4 bases, with 20 bases left in between. The length of the CDR3 is 14 residues. Study-level results: Across the ex vivo response, the dominant clonotypes were HLA-C-restricted CMV-specific TCR beta clonotypes.

A remark on this clonotype: What it binds is not known.

Each CDR3 protein gets one entry after TCRdb re-called the reads with MiXCR. The repertoire holds about 360,000 distinct CDR3 sequences, with 15% to 20% as singletons. The material sequenced was PBMCs. This receptor was taken from a human donor in good health (CMV status not recorded). Some clones in this sample may be carry-over from other donors' samples. This chain joins TRBV23-1 and TRBJ1-1; D is ambiguous. TRBV23-1 is an open reading frame, and its role is uncertain. CDR3 amino acids: CAPRYFQGSTEAFF. CDR3 nucleotide sequence: TGCGCCCCTCGATACTTCCAAGGGTCCACTGAAGCTTTCTTT.